This passage covers 5 T cell receptor beta chains from one sample sequenced in a study of regulatory T cells in long-lasting Graves disease. The time point: newly diagnosed GD, antithyroid drugs for less than 3 months. Making the TCR library involved RNA that had been extracted from PBMCs. Researchers made TCR beta libraries by using iRepertoire HTBI primers and running Arm-PCR on CDR3 regions. One entry per CDR3 protein results from TCRdb running MiXCR on the multiplex PCR reads. This sample has 500,000 or so distinct CDR3 sequences, with 14% found just once. This sample was shared with a second study, whose subject was T cells in Graves' hyperthyroidism and ophthalmopathy.

The material sequenced was peripheral blood mononuclear cells (PBMCs), taken at new diagnosis, from a patient treated with antithyroid drugs. The receptors were sampled from a woman aged 45-60 years with Graves disease.

About this clonotype: Since a much larger clone is just one base distant, this may be a read error. The genes are TRBV11-2 and TRBJ2-1; 9 positions agree with TRBD1. The germline gives CDR1 SGHAT, CDR2 FQNNGV. This CDR3 region has 17 residues. V was pared by 8 bases and J by 0 bases, with 11 bases of the junction left unmatched. The CDR3 loop is CASGSITTGGSYNEQFF. CDR3 in DNA: TGTGCCAGCGGCTCTATCACGACAGGGGGCTCCTACAATGAGCAGTTCTTC.

The chain employs TRBV12-3 or TRBV12-4 and TRBJ2-1; D remains ambiguous. This CDR3 spans 13 amino acids. Trimming cost V 4 bases and J 10 bases, with 14 bases left between them. This chain's CDR3 is CASSSLFTYEQFF. CDR3 bases: TGTGCCAGCAGTTCCCTATTTACCTACGAGCAGTTCTTC.

V usage is TRBV5-1 and J usage is TRBJ2-7; 7 bases fit TRBD1. V shed 2 bases and J 0 bases; nucleotides not matched to a gene: 11. The CDR3 is 17 residues long. The V gene's germline CDR1 is SGHRS and CDR2 YFSETQ. Here the CDR3 DNA reads TGCGCCAGCAGCTTATCCCCAATCCGGACAGGCTCCTACGAGCAGTACTTC. Protein: CASSLSPIRTGSYEQYF.

This clonotype was recorded at least ten times. V usage is TRBV30 and J usage is TRBJ2-3; D is undetermined. The CDR3 is 12 residues long. V was cut by 2 bases and J by 1 base, with 4 bases left in between. Looked up from germline, CDR1 is GTSNPN and CDR2 is SVGIG (reference sequence). CDR3 nucleotide sequence: TGTGCCTGGAGTTCGCGCACAGATACGCAGTATTTT. Amino acids: CAWSSRTDTQYF.

This clonotype was seen many times. The CDR3 coding sequence is TGTGCCAGCAGCTCCGATCGGAGAGCAGATACGCAGTATTTT. Its protein is CASSSDRRADTQYF. The V call is TRBV11-3, the J call TRBJ2-3; the D is unclear. Trimming removed 4 bases from V and 4 bases from J, with 12 bases in between. The CDR3 is 14 amino acids. CDR1 is SGHNT and CDR2 is YENEEA in the germline V gene.